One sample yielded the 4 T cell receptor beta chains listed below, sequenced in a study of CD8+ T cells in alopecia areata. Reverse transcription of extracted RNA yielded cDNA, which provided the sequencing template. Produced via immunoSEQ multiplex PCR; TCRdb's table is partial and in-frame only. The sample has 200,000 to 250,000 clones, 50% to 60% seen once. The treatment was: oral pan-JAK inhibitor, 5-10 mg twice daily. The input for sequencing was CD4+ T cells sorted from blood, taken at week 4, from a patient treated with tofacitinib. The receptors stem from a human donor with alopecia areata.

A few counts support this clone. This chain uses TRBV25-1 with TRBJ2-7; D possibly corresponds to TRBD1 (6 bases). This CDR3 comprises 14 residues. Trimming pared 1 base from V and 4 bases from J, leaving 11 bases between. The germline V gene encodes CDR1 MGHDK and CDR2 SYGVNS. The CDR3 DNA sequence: TGTGCCAGCAGTGAATCCCACAGGGAGTACGAGCAGTACTTC. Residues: CASSESHREYEQYF.

The CDR3 bases are TGTGCCAGCTCACCACTCGGTGGCTATGGCTACACCTTC. Residues: CASSPLGGYGYTF. V gene TRBV18 combines with J gene TRBJ1-2; D unresolved. Between the trimmed V and J ends, which lost 1 base and 4 bases, there was a span of 7 bases. The CDR3 contains 13 residues. Germline V gives CDR1 KGHSH, CDR2 LQKENI.

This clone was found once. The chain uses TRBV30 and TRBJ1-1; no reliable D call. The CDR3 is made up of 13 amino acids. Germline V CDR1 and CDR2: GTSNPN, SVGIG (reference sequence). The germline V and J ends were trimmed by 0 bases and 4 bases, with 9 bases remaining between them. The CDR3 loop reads CAWSVSRGTEAFF. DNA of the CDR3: TGTGCCTGGAGTGTTTCCAGAGGCACTGAAGCTTTCTTT.

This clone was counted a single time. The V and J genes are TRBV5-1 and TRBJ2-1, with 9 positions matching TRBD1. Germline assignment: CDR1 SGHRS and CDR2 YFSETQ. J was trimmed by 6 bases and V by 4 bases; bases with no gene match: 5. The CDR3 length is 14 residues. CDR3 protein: CASSTDRGGNEQFF. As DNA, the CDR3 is TGCGCCAGCAGCACGGACAGGGGAGGCAATGAGCAGTTCTTC. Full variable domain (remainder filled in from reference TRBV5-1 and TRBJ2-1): KAGVTQTPRYLIKTRGQQVTLSCSPISGHRSVSWYQQTPGQGLQFLFEYFSETQRNKGNFPGRFSGRQFSNSRSEMNVSTLELGDSALYLCASSTDRGGNEQFFGPGTRLTVL.